The sequence of this TCR beta chain was determined in a study of identical twins. A word on this clonotype: What it recognizes is unknown.

A universal primer site was added by template switching, and unique molecular identifiers were carried by the cDNA. TCRdb ran MiXCR on the 5' RACE reads and lists one entry per CDR3 protein. The data show about 890,000 distinct CDR3 sequences, 9% to 15% seen once. CDR1 and CDR2 (germline): DFQATT, SNEGSKA (reference sequence). This CDR3 has 13 residues. With 3 bases removed from V and 0 bases from J, the gap between germline ends came to 8 bases. General study points: Cross-sectional statistical analysis was relied on for the conclusions, without the same donors being followed.

The same data also went into a second study, on yellow fever vaccine responses in identical twins.

Sequencing was carried out using PBMCs. The sequence was collected from a woman under 30 in good health. The chain links TRBV20-1 to TRBJ2-5; no definite D call. CDR3 bases: TGCAGTGCTAGGCCCGGGCACCAAGAGACCCAGTACTTC. This encodes CSARPGHQETQYF.